The 16 T cell receptor beta chains below were found in one sample sequenced in a study of vaccination effects on CD4 cells after COVID-19. Researchers isolated CD4+ T cells once approximately eleven days of culture had elapsed. Clones were sequenced by immunoSEQ multiplex PCR, and TCRdb holds only the in-frame ones, with some missing. The sample carries some 50,000 clones, approximately 74% recorded once. These receptors have no identified antigens. Source: CD4+ T cells from PBMCs cultured without peptide, taken before COVID-19 vaccination. The receptor source for this set is a human donor who had a prior SARS-CoV-2 infection.

The chain is built from TRBV6-5 and TRBJ1-1; weak D call: TRBD1 (5 bases). V lost 1 base to trimming and J lost 1 base, with 13 bases between them. CDR3 size: 16 residues. Germline-derived CDR1 and CDR2 are MNHEY and SVGAGI. CDR3 region: CASSYWAGGANTEAFF. CDR3 DNA sequence: TGTGCCAGCAGTTACTGGGCGGGAGGGGCGAACACTGAAGCTTTCTTT.

This clone was found a few times. The rearrangement uses TRBV25-1 and TRBJ1-1; D gene unclear. Germline V lookup: CDR1 MGHDK, CDR2 SYGVNS. The CDR3 sequence is 13 residues long. Trimming shortened V by 2 bases and J by 3 bases, and 7 bases separated the two germline ends. This chain's CDR3 is CASSEGSYTEAFF. The CDR3 nucleotides are TGTGCCAGCAGTGAAGGCAGCTACACTGAAGCTTTCTTT.

The V and J genes are TRBV7-8 and TRBJ2-3; possibly TRBD1 for D (6 bases). V lost 1 base, J lost 4 bases, and 15 bases lay in between. CDR1 is SGHVS, CDR2 FQNEAQ, per germline. This CDR3 comprises 16 residues. CDR3 nucleotide sequence: TGTGCCAGCAGCTTAGTAACAGGGAGTTTAGCAGATACGCAGTATTTT. This sequence encodes CASSLVTGSLADTQYF.

The CDR3 coding sequence is TGTGCCAGCAGCGTGGGACAGCCGAACACTGAAGCTTTCTTT. Residues: CASSVGQPNTEAFF. The J gene is TRBJ1-1, the V gene TRBV9; TRBD1 matches at 7 bases. Germline V gene data show CDR1 as SGDLS and CDR2 as YYNGEE. The junction had 2 bases not matched to a gene; V was cut back by 2 bases and J by 1 base. This CDR3 is 14 amino acids long. The full variable domain, completed using reference TRBV9 and TRBJ1-1, is DSGVTQTPKHLITATGQRVTLRCSPRSGDLSVYWYQQSLDQGLQFLIQYYNGEERAKGNILERFSAQQFPDLHSELNLSSLELGDSALYFCASSVGQPNTEAFFGQGTRLTVV.

This chain joins TRBV7-6 and TRBJ1-2, with D possibly matching TRBD1 (6 bases). This CDR3 spans 18 amino acids. The germline V gene has CDR1 SGHVS and CDR2 FNYEAQ. V was shortened by 4 bases and J by 5 bases, with 26 bases between the two germline ends. CDR3 residues: CASSSNYGGGVQRYGYTF. The DNA of the CDR3 is TGTGCCAGCAGCTCAAATTATGGCGGGGGCGTCCAAAGGTATGGCTACACCTTC.

The chain links TRBV5-1 to TRBJ2-3, with unresolved D. Looked up from germline, CDR1 is SGHRS and CDR2 is YFSETQ. The V gene lost 3 bases and the J gene lost 2 bases, with 10 bases spanning the gap. This CDR3 has 14 amino acids. The CDR3 spells CASSWGTFTDTQYF. The CDR3 DNA reads as TGCGCCAGCAGCTGGGGAACGTTCACAGATACGCAGTATTTT.

The chain carries TRBV19 and TRBJ1-5; D uncertain. Trimming removed 8 bases at V and 7 bases at J, with 21 bases between. The CDR3 totals 15 residues. Per the germline V gene, CDR1 is LNHDA and CDR2 is SQIVND (reference sequence). CDR3 in DNA: TGTGCCAGTTACAACCGGGCCTCCCTTGGGCAGCCCCAGCATTTT. Encoded protein: CASYNRASLGQPQHF. Variable domain in full (rest from reference TRBV19 and TRBJ1-5): DGGITQSPKYLFRKEGQNVTLSCEQNLNHDAMYWYRQDPGQGLRLIYYSQIVNDFQKGDIAEGYSVSREKKESFPLTVTSAQKNPTAFYLCASYNRASLGQPQHFGDGTRLSIL.

In its sample, this clone was seen once. The genes are TRBV7-3 and TRBJ2-3; D unresolved. CDR1 is SGHTA, CDR2 FQGTGA, per germline. The germline V and J ends were trimmed by 6 bases and 2 bases, with 3 bases remaining between them. This CDR3 spans 11 amino acids. DNA of the CDR3: TGTGCCAGCAGTAACACAGATACGCAGTATTTT. It codes for CASSNTDTQYF.

In its sample, this clone was seen a few times. V and J are TRBV2 and TRBJ1-1; D is undetermined. Trimming left V 4 bases short and J 0 bases short, with 6 bases between. Germline assignment: CDR1 SNHLY and CDR2 FYNNEI. CDR3 size: 13 residues. CDR3 protein: CASSVQLNTEAFF. As DNA, the CDR3 is TGTGCCAGCAGTGTCCAGCTGAACACTGAAGCTTTCTTT.

This clone was seen only a few times. V gene TRBV6-5 combines with J gene TRBJ1-2; D is ambiguous. Germline CDR1 is MNHEY and CDR2 is SVGAGI. The CDR3 length is 11 residues. The V end was cut by 7 bases, the J end by 7 bases, with 10 bases between. CDR3 bases: TGTGCCAGCATGGCCCCTGGTGGCTACACCTTC. Residues: CASMAPGGYTF.

This clone was observed a few times. The rearrangement joins TRBV25-1 to TRBJ1-4, with D possibly TRBD1 on 5 matching bases. CDR1 is MGHDK and CDR2 is SYGVNS in the germline V gene. The CDR3 totals 16 residues. The germline V and J ends were trimmed by 6 bases and 5 bases, with 19 bases remaining between them. The CDR3, as DNA: TGTGCCAGCAGACCTCGGGACGGATTTTCGAATGAAAAACTGTTTTTT. This gives the protein CASRPRDGFSNEKLFF. Looking up the rest from reference TRBV25-1 and TRBJ1-4 gives the full variable domain: EADIYQTPRYLVIGTGKKITLECSQTMGHDKMYWYQQDPGMELHLIHYSYGVNSTEKGDLSSESTVSRIRTEHFPLTLESARPSHTSQYLCASRPRDGFSNEKLFFGSGTQLSVL.

The V and J genes are TRBV4-3 and TRBJ1-3, with D unclear. V lost 3 bases and J 4 bases, leaving 10 bases between the germline ends. Germline V gene data show CDR1 as LGHNA and CDR2 as YSLEER. This CDR3 region has 14 residues. For the CDR3, the DNA is TGCGCCAGCAGCCAGGTGGTGGACGGAAACACCATATATTTT. This translates into CASSQVVDGNTIYF.

The chain uses TRBV7-2 and TRBJ2-7, with TRBD1 matching 8 bases. In germline, CDR1 is SGHTA, CDR2 FQGNSA. The CDR3 totals 13 residues. The J segment lost 4 bases and the V segment lost 5 bases, leaving 4 bases of the junction unmatched. DNA for the CDR3: TGTGCCAGCAGCCCAAACAGGGGGTACGAGCAGTACTTC. Its protein is CASSPNRGYEQYF.

V gene TRBV2 combines with J gene TRBJ2-1; 9 bases match TRBD1. V dropped 10 bases and J dropped 4; count of bases not matched to a gene: 11. Germline loops: CDR1 SNHLY, CDR2 FYNNEI. This CDR3 comprises 15 residues. In DNA, the CDR3 is TGTGCCACCGACCGGGACAGGGTCCCTTACAATGAGCAGTTCTTC. This codes for CATDRDRVPYNEQFF.

This clone showed up just once. This rearrangement joins TRBV7-2 to TRBJ1-2; D remains unclear. Germline V gives CDR1 SGHTA, CDR2 FQGNSA. V was cut by 3 bases and J by 2 bases, with 10 bases left in between. This CDR3 has 14 residues. CDR3 loop: CASSFSRRNYGYTF. The DNA of the CDR3 is TGTGCCAGCAGCTTCTCTAGAAGGAACTATGGCTACACCTTC.

The J gene is TRBJ2-3, the V gene TRBV7-8; D not certain. The V end lost 3 bases, the J end lost 1 base, and 8 bases lay between the germline ends. Looked up from germline, CDR1 is SGHVS and CDR2 is FQNEAQ. This CDR3 has 14 residues. The CDR3 bases are TGTGCCAGCAGCTTTATTAGAGGCACAGATACGCAGTATTTT. This codes for CASSFIRGTDTQYF.